The 30 T cell receptor beta chains in this list originate from one sample, sequenced in a study of blood T cell repertoires in COVID-19. TCRdb keeps only in-frame clones here, not all; method: immunoSEQ multiplex PCR. The sample yields roughly 100,000 clones, about four fifths seen once. Sequenced sample: peripheral blood. Receptors were obtained from a human donor in a cohort sampled during active COVID-19.

This sequence joins TRBV18 and TRBJ2-4; D not resolved. V was clipped by 0 bases and J by 3 bases, with 6 bases between them. The CDR3 length is 14 residues. Germline loops: CDR1 KGHSH, CDR2 LQKENI. CDR3 in DNA: TGTGCCAGCTCACCACCGGTCTACAAAAACATTCAGTACTTC. It is translated as CASSPPVYKNIQYF.

The chain recombines TRBV12-3 or TRBV12-4 with TRBJ2-2; D call uncertain. The CDR3 runs 13 residues. Trimming took off 7 bases at V and 7 bases at J, with 13 bases between the two ends. The CDR3: CASTASFFGELFF. The CDR3, as DNA: TGTGCCAGCACCGCCAGTTTTTTCGGGGAGCTGTTTTTT.

The chain is built from TRBV7-8 and TRBJ1-2, with 11 nucleotides matching TRBD1. CDR3 length equals 13 residues. Trimming took 5 bases from V and 8 from J; bases not matched to a gene: 4. Per the germline V gene, CDR1 is SGHVS and CDR2 is FQNEAQ. This CDR3 reads CASSLGTGGGYTF. DNA of the CDR3: TGTGCCAGCAGCCTCGGGACAGGGGGGGGCTACACCTTC.

The chain carries TRBV10-1 and TRBJ1-4; TRBD1 matches 10 bases. The CDR3 has 15 residues. V dropped 6 bases and J dropped 8; count of bases not matched to a gene: 9. The germline V gene encodes CDR1 WNHNN and CDR2 SYGVQD (reference sequence). The CDR3 nucleotides read TGCGCCAGCAGCGACAGGGGGCTGGGCGGGGAAAAACTGTTTTTT. This translates into CASSDRGLGGEKLFF.

The rearrangement joins TRBV2 to TRBJ2-7; maybe TRBD2 (7 bases). CDR1 and CDR2 from the germline V gene are SNHLY and FYNNEI. This CDR3 comprises 15 residues. The V gene lost 3 bases and the J gene lost 2 bases, with 14 bases spanning the gap. The CDR3 region is CASSDGRGGTYEQYF. CDR3 in DNA: TGTGCCAGCAGTGATGGGAGGGGGGGAACCTACGAGCAGTACTTC.

This chain connects TRBV5-4 to TRBJ2-3; the match to TRBD2 covers 7 bases. The length of the CDR3 is 16 residues. The germline CDR1 and CDR2 sequences are SGHNT and YYREEE (reference sequence). Unmatched junction bases numbered 18, after V lost 9 bases and J lost 5 bases. CDR3: CATSGRASGSKDTQYF. Written as DNA, the CDR3 is TGTGCCACCTCAGGTCGTGCTAGCGGTTCGAAAGATACGCAGTATTTT.

V and J are TRBV7-9 and TRBJ2-3, with 9 bases lining up with TRBD2. Germline V gene sequence: CDR1 SEHNR, CDR2 FQNEAQ (reference sequence). Germline trimming cut 4 bases from V and 4 bases from J; bases unmatched to any gene: 15. The CDR3 extends over 18 amino acids. This CDR3 reads CASSSAHGAGGPADTQYF. The CDR3 DNA reads as TGTGCCAGCAGCTCGGCCCACGGGGCGGGGGGGCCCGCAGATACGCAGTATTTT.

V usage is TRBV7-3 and J usage is TRBJ2-7; TRBD1 matches 10 bases. Germline V gene lookup returns CDR1 SGHTA and CDR2 FQGTGA. The CDR3 covers 15 residues. V gave up 5 bases and J gave up 6 bases; unmatched junction bases: 10. In DNA form, the CDR3 reads TGTGCCAGCAGCCCCACCCCCGGGACAGGGGTCGAGCAGTACTTC. Its translation is CASSPTPGTGVEQYF.

This sequence joins TRBV3-1 (or the pseudogene TRBV3-2) and TRBJ2-7; possible D gene TRBD1, 5 bases. The length of the CDR3 is 13 residues. Trimming left V 3 bases short and J 3 bases short, with 9 bases between. The V gene's germline CDR1 is LGHDT and CDR2 YNNKEL (reference sequence). The CDR3 sequence is CASSHLQVYEQYF. The CDR3 coding sequence is TGTGCCAGCAGCCATCTACAGGTCTACGAGCAGTACTTC.

This clone was recorded only once. This chain uses TRBV7-9 with TRBJ1-6, with D possibly being TRBD1 (6 bases). Germline-derived CDR1 and CDR2 are SEHNR and FQNEAQ (reference sequence). The V end lost 3 bases, the J end lost 10 bases, and 13 bases lay between the germline ends. This CDR3 contains 14 residues. The CDR3 here is CASSLTGALSPLHF. The CDR3 DNA follows: TGTGCCAGCAGCTTGACAGGTGCTCTATCACCCCTCCACTTT.

The chain uses TRBV15 and TRBJ2-3; D perhaps matches TRBD1 (6 bases). CDR3 length: 19 residues. The V and J ends lost 4 bases and 0 bases respectively, with 23 bases between them. Germline V gene sequence: CDR1 LNHNV, CDR2 YYDKDF (reference sequence). The CDR3 reads CATSTPSPGPRGSTDTQYF. CDR3 nucleotides: TGTGCCACCAGCACTCCCAGCCCGGGACCTAGGGGGAGCACAGATACGCAGTATTTT. The full variable domain, completed using reference TRBV15 and TRBJ2-3, is DAMVIQNPRYQVTQFGKPVTLSCSQTLNHNVMYWYQQKSSQAPKLLFHYYDKDFNNEADTPDNFQSRRPNTSFCFLDIRSPGLGDTAMYLCATSTPSPGPRGSTDTQYFGPGTRLTVL.

The chain is built from TRBV27 and TRBJ2-3, with a tentative D call TRBD1 (5 bases). Trimming stripped 6 bases from V and 9 bases from J, with 13 bases between. Germline loops: CDR1 MNHEY, CDR2 SMNVEV (reference sequence). The CDR3 has 12 amino acids. Written as DNA, the CDR3 is TGTGCCAGCAGCCCCCCGGACAACACGCAGTATTTT. Its translation is CASSPPDNTQYF.

This chain links TRBV3-1 (or the pseudogene TRBV3-2) with TRBJ2-5; perhaps TRBD2 as D (6 bases). V was cut by 3 bases and J by 1 base, with 9 bases left in between. Germline lookup yields CDR1 LGHDT and CDR2 YNNKEL (reference sequence). This CDR3 has 14 residues. The DNA for the CDR3 is TGTGCCAGCAGCCAGCGGGGATTCCAAGAGACCCAGTACTTC. The encoded protein is CASSQRGFQETQYF.

The J gene is TRBJ2-3, the V gene TRBV28; TRBD2 matches at 7 bases. CDR1 is MDHEN, CDR2 SYDVKM, per germline. The CDR3 extends over 14 amino acids. V dropped 5 bases and J dropped 1; count of bases not matched to a gene: 3. The CDR3: CASSRTSRTDTQYF. The DNA for the CDR3 is TGTGCCAGCAGTCGGACTAGTCGCACAGATACGCAGTATTTT.

The CDR3 region has the DNA TGTGCCAGTAGTAGCGACAGGGATAGGCAGCCCCAGCATTTT. It codes for CASSSDRDRQPQHF. V usage is TRBV19 and J usage is TRBJ1-5; 7 bases line up with TRBD1. The CDR3 spans 14 residues. The V gene end was trimmed by 4 bases and the J gene end by 7 bases; junction bases not matched to a gene: 7. The germline gives CDR1 LNHDA, CDR2 SQIVND (reference sequence).

The rearrangement joins TRBV5-1 to TRBJ2-5, with 12 positions matching TRBD2. The J segment lost 3 bases and the V segment lost 3 bases, leaving 6 bases of the junction unmatched. This CDR3 has 16 residues. Germline V lookup: CDR1 SGHRS, CDR2 YFSETQ. DNA for the CDR3: TGCGCCAGCAGCTCACTAGCGGGGGGCCTCGAAGAGACCCAGTACTTC. Protein: CASSSLAGGLEETQYF.

The J gene is TRBJ1-3, the V gene TRBV9; TRBD1 agrees at 7 bases. The CDR3 extends over 16 amino acids. CDR1 and CDR2 from the germline V gene are SGDLS and YYNGEE. Unmatched junction bases numbered 7, after V lost 2 bases and J lost 2 bases. This chain's CDR3 is CASSVTGLDAGNTIYF. As DNA, the CDR3 is TGTGCCAGCAGCGTGACAGGGTTAGATGCTGGAAACACCATATATTTT.

In its sample, this clone was seen once. V and J are TRBV19 and TRBJ1-6; D is possibly TRBD1 (5 bases). This CDR3 is built from 13 residues. Germline lookup yields CDR1 LNHDA and CDR2 SQIVND (reference sequence). Trimming left V 8 bases short and J 5 bases short, with 10 bases between. The CDR3 bases are TGTGCCAGTGTCGACAGAGATAATTCACCCCTCCACTTT. Protein sequence: CASVDRDNSPLHF.

The chain recombines TRBV5-1 with TRBJ2-1; maybe TRBD2 (6 bases). V was pared by 6 bases and J by 4 bases, with 14 bases between. CDR3 length equals 14 residues. The germline CDR1 and CDR2 sequences are SGHRS and YFSETQ. For the CDR3, the DNA is TGCGCCAGCAACGAGGACTACCTTTACAATGAGCAGTTCTTC. Its protein product is CASNEDYLYNEQFF.

V and J are TRBV4-3 and TRBJ2-7; possible D gene TRBD1, 6 bases. The CDR3 runs to 15 residues. The V gene lost 0 bases and the J gene lost 2 bases, with 11 bases spanning the gap. Germline V gene data show CDR1 as LGHNA and CDR2 as YSLEER. The CDR3 sequence is CASSQDGGGAYEQYF. CDR3 DNA: TGCGCCAGCAGCCAAGATGGGGGCGGTGCCTACGAGCAGTACTTC.

V and J are TRBV20-1 and TRBJ2-1, with 9 bases matching TRBD2. The CDR3 extends over 15 amino acids. J gave up 0 bases and V 3 bases, and 3 bases lay outside the gene matches. Germline V gene lookup returns CDR1 DFQATT and CDR2 SNEGSKA (reference sequence). The CDR3 spells CSASLAGFSYNEQFF. As DNA, the CDR3 is TGCAGTGCTAGTCTAGCGGGGTTCTCCTACAATGAGCAGTTCTTC.

The rearrangement uses TRBV5-5 and TRBJ1-5; 11 bases match TRBD1. The germline V gene encodes CDR1 SGHKS and CDR2 YYEKEE (reference sequence). This CDR3 region has 16 residues. Losses at the gene ends were 3 bases for V and 8 bases for J; bases not matched to a gene: 10. The CDR3 loop reads CASSSPGWTGGKPQHF. The CDR3 region has the DNA TGTGCCAGCAGCTCCCCAGGTTGGACAGGGGGCAAGCCCCAGCATTTT. The full variable domain, rest sourced from reference TRBV5-5 and TRBJ1-5, is DAGVTQSPTHLIKTRGQQVTLRCSPISGHKSVSWYQQVLGQGPQFIFQYYEKEERGRGNFPDRFSARQFPNYSSELNVNALLLGDSALYLCASSSPGWTGGKPQHFGDGTRLSIL.

This clone was counted only a few times. The chain employs TRBV5-4 and TRBJ2-7, with D perhaps matching TRBD2 (5 bases). The CDR3 is made up of 13 amino acids. Trimming removed 4 bases from V and 4 bases from J, with 12 bases in between. Germline V gene lookup returns CDR1 SGHNT and CDR2 YYREEE (reference sequence). This CDR3 reads CASSPRTSYEQYF. DNA for the CDR3: TGTGCCAGCAGCCCTAGGACTTCTTACGAGCAGTACTTC.

This clone appeared a single time. The CDR3 DNA follows: TGTGCCAGCAGCCGGGACTCCTTTGAGCAGTACTTC. Amino acids: CASSRDSFEQYF. V usage is TRBV28 and J usage is TRBJ2-7; D may be TRBD2 (6 bases). The germline V and J ends were trimmed by 6 bases and 7 bases, with 13 bases remaining between them. The germline V gene has CDR1 MDHEN and CDR2 SYDVKM. The CDR3 length is 12 residues. The whole variable domain, filled in from reference TRBV28 and TRBJ2-7, reads DVKVTQSSRYLVKRTGEKVFLECVQDMDHENMFWYRQDPGLGLRLIYFSYDVKMKEKGDIPEGYSVSREKKERFSLILESASTNQTSMYLCASSRDSFEQYFGPGTRLTVT.

V usage is TRBV28 and J usage is TRBJ1-4; 10 bases line up with TRBD1. V lost 6 bases and J lost 8; bases outside the gene matches: 3. Germline CDR1 reads MDHEN; CDR2 reads SYDVKM. The CDR3 length is 13 residues. CDR3 sequence (DNA): TGTGCCAGCAGGGACAGGGGGGCCGAAAAACTGTTTTTT. Translating it yields CASRDRGAEKLFF.

V and J are TRBV4-2 and TRBJ1-1; D may be TRBD1 (6 bases). From germline, CDR1 is LGHNA and CDR2 YNFKEQ. The V gene lost 3 bases and the J gene lost 2 bases, with 16 bases spanning the gap. The CDR3 runs to 16 residues. CDR3 sequence (DNA): TGTGCCAGCAGCCAGAGTACAGGGTCGGGTAACACTGAAGCTTTCTTT. Translating it yields CASSQSTGSGNTEAFF.

The sample holds a few counts of this clone. V gene TRBV10-3 combines with J gene TRBJ1-5; unclear D gene. The CDR3 is 13 residues long. Germline assignment: CDR1 ENHRY and CDR2 SYGVKD. V was cut by 2 bases and J by 8 bases, with 10 bases left in between. Here the CDR3 DNA reads TGTGCCATCAGTGAGAGTCAGAAGAAGCCCCAGCATTTT. Translated: CAISESQKKPQHF.

CDR3 sequence: CASSEGQGSSSPLHF. The CDR3 DNA is TGTGCCAGCAGCGAGGGACAGGGAAGTAGTTCACCCCTCCACTTT. The rearrangement joins TRBV7-8 to TRBJ1-6, with 9 bases identical to TRBD1. Germline trimming cut 5 bases from V and 9 bases from J; bases unmatched to any gene: 8. CDR3 length: 15 amino acids. Germline CDR1 and CDR2: SGHVS and FQNEAQ.

The V call is TRBV5-4, the J call TRBJ2-3; possibly TRBD2 for D (7 bases). The CDR3 has 15 residues. Germline CDR1 SGHNT, CDR2 YYREEE (reference sequence). The V end lost 4 bases, the J end lost 4 bases, and 16 bases lay between the germline ends. The CDR3 loop reads CASSIGGGVADTQYF. CDR3 in DNA: TGTGCCAGCAGCATCGGCGGGGGCGTCGCAGATACGCAGTATTTT.

The chain couples TRBV4-1 to TRBJ1-2; D is possibly TRBD1 (5 bases). Germline V lookup: CDR1 MGHRA, CDR2 YSYEKL. V was pared by 0 bases and J by 1 base, with 12 bases between. The CDR3 runs to 16 residues. CDR3 residues: CASSQDLPGVNYGYTF. Here the CDR3 DNA reads TGCGCCAGCAGCCAAGATCTCCCGGGGGTTAACTATGGCTACACCTTC.